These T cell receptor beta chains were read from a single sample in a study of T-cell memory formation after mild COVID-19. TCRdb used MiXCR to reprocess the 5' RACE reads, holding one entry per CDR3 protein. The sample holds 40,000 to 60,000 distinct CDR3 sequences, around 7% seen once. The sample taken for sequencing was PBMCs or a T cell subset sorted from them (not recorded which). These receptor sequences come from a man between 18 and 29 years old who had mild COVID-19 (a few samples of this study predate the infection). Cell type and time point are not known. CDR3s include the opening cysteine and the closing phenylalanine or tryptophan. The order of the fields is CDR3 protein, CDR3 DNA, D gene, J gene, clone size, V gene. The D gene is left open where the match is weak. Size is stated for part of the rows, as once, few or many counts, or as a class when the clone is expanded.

CDR3 protein: CSAREDRSTDTQYF; CDR3 DNA: TGCAGTGCTAGAGAGGACAGAAGCACAGATACGCAGTATTTT; D gene: NA; J gene: TRBJ2-3; clone size: once; V gene: TRBV20-1
CDR3 protein: CASSLGKWVRIQNEQFF; CDR3 DNA: TGTGCCAGCAGCTTGGGAAAATGGGTGCGAATACAGAATGAGCAGTTCTTC; D gene: NA; J gene: TRBJ2-1; clone size: many; V gene: TRBV5-4
CDR3 protein: CASSPTAGSSYNEQFF; CDR3 DNA: TGTGCCAGCAGCCCTACGGCGGGGAGCTCCTACAATGAGCAGTTCTTC; D gene: NA; J gene: TRBJ2-1; clone size: few; V gene: TRBV7-3
CDR3 protein: CASSLRASGGSVQETQYF; CDR3 DNA: TGCGCCAGCAGCCTGAGGGCTAGCGGGGGTAGCGTACAAGAGACCCAGTACTTC; D gene: TRBD2; J gene: TRBJ2-5; clone size: many; V gene: TRBV5-1
CDR3 protein: CASSRRQDIYEQYF; CDR3 DNA: TGTGCCAGCAGCCGCCGGCAGGACATCTACGAGCAGTACTTC; D gene: NA; J gene: TRBJ2-7; clone size: many; V gene: TRBV7-9
CDR3 protein: CASSFPPYNEQFF; CDR3 DNA: TGTGCCAGCAGCTTCCCCCCTTACAATGAGCAGTTCTTC; D gene: NA; J gene: TRBJ2-1; clone size: many; V gene: TRBV7-8
CDR3 protein: CSARDVLSGLSGYTF; CDR3 DNA: TGCAGTGCTAGAGATGTCTTGTCAGGCTTGTCGGGCTACACCTTC; D gene: NA; J gene: TRBJ1-2; clone size: few; V gene: TRBV20-1
CDR3 protein: CASSLVLPNEQFF; CDR3 DNA: TGTGCCAGCAGCTTGGTGCTACCCAATGAGCAGTTCTTC; D gene: NA; J gene: TRBJ2-1; clone size: few; V gene: TRBV5-5
CDR3 protein: CASSLNLAQETQYF; CDR3 DNA: TGTGCCAGCAGCTTAAATCTAGCCCAAGAGACCCAGTACTTC; D gene: NA; J gene: TRBJ2-5; clone size: many; V gene: TRBV7-2
CDR3 protein: CASSLARSYSYEQYF; CDR3 DNA: TGTGCCAGCAGCTTAGCGCGTAGCTACTCCTACGAGCAGTACTTC; D gene: NA; J gene: TRBJ2-7; clone size: few; V gene: TRBV7-2
CDR3 protein: CASSQDGSWMSTTLGRDTQYF; CDR3 DNA: TGTGCCAGCAGCCAAGATGGGAGTTGGATGAGCACAACCCTGGGTCGAGATACGCAGTATTTT; D gene: NA; J gene: TRBJ2-3; clone size: NA; V gene: TRBV14
CDR3 protein: CASSQEGGLSTGELFF; CDR3 DNA: TGCGCCAGCAGCCAGGAAGGGGGTCTGAGTACCGGGGAGCTGTTTTTT; D gene: NA; J gene: TRBJ2-2; clone size: many; V gene: TRBV4-3
CDR3 protein: CASSLQGTAVADTQYF; CDR3 DNA: TGTGCCAGCAGCTTACAGGGTACAGCGGTTGCAGATACGCAGTATTTT; D gene: NA; J gene: TRBJ2-3; clone size: many; V gene: TRBV7-2
CDR3 protein: CASSRRDAYEQYF; CDR3 DNA: TGTGCCAGCAGCCGCCGGGACGCCTACGAGCAGTACTTC; D gene: NA; J gene: TRBJ2-7; clone size: few; V gene: TRBV7-9
CDR3 protein: CASSSQGARGNEQFF; CDR3 DNA: TGTGCCAGCAGCTCTCAGGGGGCGCGGGGCAATGAGCAGTTCTTC; D gene: TRBD1; J gene: TRBJ2-1; clone size: few; V gene: TRBV13
CDR3 protein: CASSDYGGRETQYF; CDR3 DNA: TGTGCCAGCAGTGATTATGGAGGGAGGGAGACCCAGTACTTC; D gene: NA; J gene: TRBJ2-5; clone size: many; V gene: TRBV12-3/TRBV12-4
CDR3 protein: CSARTTAGVRPDTQYF; CDR3 DNA: TGCAGTGCTAGGACAACGGCGGGGGTCCGCCCAGATACGCAGTATTTT; D gene: TRBD2; J gene: TRBJ2-3; clone size: many; V gene: TRBV20-1
CDR3 protein: CASSYGQGAYSSTDTQYF; CDR3 DNA: TGCGCCAGCAGCTACGGACAGGGGGCTTACTCTAGCACAGATACGCAGTATTTT; D gene: TRBD1; J gene: TRBJ2-3; clone size: NA; V gene: TRBV5-1
CDR3 protein: CASSFGQSSYEQYF; CDR3 DNA: TGCGCCAGCAGCTTCGGACAGAGCTCCTACGAGCAGTACTTC; D gene: NA; J gene: TRBJ2-7; clone size: NA; V gene: TRBV5-1
CDR3 protein: CASSQRNSPLHF; CDR3 DNA: TGTGCCAGCAGCCAAAGGAATTCACCCCTCCACTTT; D gene: NA; J gene: TRBJ1-6; clone size: NA; V gene: TRBV9
CDR3 protein: CASSLGGQANQETQYF; CDR3 DNA: TGCGCCAGCAGCTTGGGTGGACAGGCCAACCAAGAGACCCAGTACTTC; D gene: TRBD1; J gene: TRBJ2-5; clone size: many; V gene: TRBV5-1
CDR3 protein: CASSQVLDEKLFF; CDR3 DNA: TGCGCCAGCAGCCAAGTACTTGATGAAAAACTGTTTTTT; D gene: NA; J gene: TRBJ1-4; clone size: NA; V gene: TRBV4-3
CDR3 protein: CASSQTYQGNQPQHF; CDR3 DNA: TGTGCCAGCAGCCAAACATATCAGGGGAATCAGCCCCAGCATTTT; D gene: NA; J gene: TRBJ1-5; clone size: few; V gene: TRBV4-2